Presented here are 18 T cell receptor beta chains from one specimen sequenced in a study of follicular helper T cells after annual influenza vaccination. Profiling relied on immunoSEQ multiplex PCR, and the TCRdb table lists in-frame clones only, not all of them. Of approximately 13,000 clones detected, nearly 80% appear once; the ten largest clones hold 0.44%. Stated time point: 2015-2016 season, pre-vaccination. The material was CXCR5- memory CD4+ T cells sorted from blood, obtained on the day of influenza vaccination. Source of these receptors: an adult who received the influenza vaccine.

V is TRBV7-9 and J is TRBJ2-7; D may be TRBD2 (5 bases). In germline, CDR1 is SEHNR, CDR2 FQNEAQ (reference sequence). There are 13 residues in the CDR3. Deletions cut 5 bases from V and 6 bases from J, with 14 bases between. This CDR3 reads CASSLSLRAEQYF. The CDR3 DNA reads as TGTGCCAGCAGCCTCTCCCTGAGGGCCGAGCAGTACTTC.

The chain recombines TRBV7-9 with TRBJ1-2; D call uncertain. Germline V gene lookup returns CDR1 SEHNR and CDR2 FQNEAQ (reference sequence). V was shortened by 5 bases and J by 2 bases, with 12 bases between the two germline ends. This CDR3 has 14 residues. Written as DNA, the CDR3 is TGTGCCAGCAGCCCGTTGGATGCCAACTATGGCTACACCTTC. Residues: CASSPLDANYGYTF. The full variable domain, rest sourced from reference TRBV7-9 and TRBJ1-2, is DTGVSQNPRHKITKRGQNVTFRCDPISEHNRLYWYRQTLGQGPEFLTYFQNEAQLEKSRLLSDRFSAERPKGSFSTLEIQRTEQGDSAMYLCASSPLDANYGYTFGSGTRLTVV.

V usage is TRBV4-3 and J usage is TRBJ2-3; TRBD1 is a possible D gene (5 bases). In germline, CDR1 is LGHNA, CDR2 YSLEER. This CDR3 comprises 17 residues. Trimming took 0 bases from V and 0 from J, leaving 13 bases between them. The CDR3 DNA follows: TGCGCCAGCAGCCAAGAGTACAGACAGACTAGCACAGATACGCAGTATTTT. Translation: CASSQEYRQTSTDTQYF.

The CDR3 loop reads CAGRGAVLVRAFF. CDR3 in DNA: TGTGCCGGCCGCGGGGCGGTACTCGTTAGGGCTTTCTTT. The chain carries TRBV2 and TRBJ1-1; maybe TRBD1 (5 bases). CDR1 is SNHLY, CDR2 FYNNEI, per germline. CDR3 size: 13 residues. V was shortened by 11 bases and J by 11 bases, with 24 bases between the two germline ends.

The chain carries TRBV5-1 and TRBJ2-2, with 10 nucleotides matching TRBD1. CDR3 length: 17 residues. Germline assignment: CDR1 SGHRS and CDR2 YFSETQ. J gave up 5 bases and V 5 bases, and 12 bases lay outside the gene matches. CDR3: CASRNRTGGWDTGELFF. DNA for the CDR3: TGCGCCAGCAGGAACCGGACAGGGGGTTGGGATACCGGGGAGCTGTTTTTT.

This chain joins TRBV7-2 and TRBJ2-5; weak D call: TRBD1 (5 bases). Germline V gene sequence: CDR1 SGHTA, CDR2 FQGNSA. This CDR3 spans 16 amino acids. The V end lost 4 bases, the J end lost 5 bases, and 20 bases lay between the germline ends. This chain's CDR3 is CASSYRALRGNETQYF. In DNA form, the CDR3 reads TGTGCCAGCAGCTACCGCGCCCTAAGGGGTAACGAGACCCAGTACTTC.

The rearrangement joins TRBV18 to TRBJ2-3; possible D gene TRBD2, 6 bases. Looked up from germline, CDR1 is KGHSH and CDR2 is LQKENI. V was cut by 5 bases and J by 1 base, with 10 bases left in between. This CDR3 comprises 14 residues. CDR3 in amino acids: CASSAGGRTDTQYF. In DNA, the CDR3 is TGTGCCAGCTCAGCCGGGGGTCGCACAGATACGCAGTATTTT.

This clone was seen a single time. In nucleotides, the CDR3 is TGTGCCAGCAGGGTGGGTGATACGCAGTATTTT. Translation: CASRVGDTQYF. This rearrangement joins TRBV5-5 to TRBJ2-3; D unclear. V lost 5 bases, J lost 6 bases, and 7 bases lay in between. Per germline, CDR1 SGHKS and CDR2 YYEKEE (reference sequence). CDR3 size: 11 residues.

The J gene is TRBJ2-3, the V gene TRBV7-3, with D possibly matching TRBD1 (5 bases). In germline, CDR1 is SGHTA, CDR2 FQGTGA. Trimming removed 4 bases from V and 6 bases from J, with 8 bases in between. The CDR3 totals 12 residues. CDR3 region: CASSSSGDTQYF. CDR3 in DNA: TGTGCCAGCAGCTCCTCAGGGGATACGCAGTATTTT.

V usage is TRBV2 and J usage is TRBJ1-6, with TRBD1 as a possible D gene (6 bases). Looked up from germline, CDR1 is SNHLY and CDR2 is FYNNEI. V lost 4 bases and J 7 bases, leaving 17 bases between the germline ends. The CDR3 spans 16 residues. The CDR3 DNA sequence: TGTGCCAGCAGTGTTACAGGGTTTATAGGCAATTCACCCCTCCACTTT. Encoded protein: CASSVTGFIGNSPLHF.

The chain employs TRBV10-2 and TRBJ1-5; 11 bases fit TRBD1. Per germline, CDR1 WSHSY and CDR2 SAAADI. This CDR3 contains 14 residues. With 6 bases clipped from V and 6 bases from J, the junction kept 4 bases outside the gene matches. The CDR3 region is CASRDRGRGQPQHF. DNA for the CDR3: TGCGCCAGCAGGGACAGGGGGCGCGGTCAGCCCCAGCATTTT.

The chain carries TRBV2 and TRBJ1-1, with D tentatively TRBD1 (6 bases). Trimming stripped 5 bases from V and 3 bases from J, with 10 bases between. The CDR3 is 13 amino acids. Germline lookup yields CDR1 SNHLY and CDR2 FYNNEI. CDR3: CASSTQGHTEAFF. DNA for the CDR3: TGTGCCAGCAGTACACAGGGCCACACTGAAGCTTTCTTT.

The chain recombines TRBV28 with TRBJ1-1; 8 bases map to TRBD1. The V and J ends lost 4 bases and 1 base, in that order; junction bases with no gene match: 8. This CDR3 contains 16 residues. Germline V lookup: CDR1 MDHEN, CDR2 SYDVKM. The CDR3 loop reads CASSSARDRTNTEAFF. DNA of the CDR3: TGTGCCAGCAGTTCCGCCCGGGACAGGACGAACACTGAAGCTTTCTTT.

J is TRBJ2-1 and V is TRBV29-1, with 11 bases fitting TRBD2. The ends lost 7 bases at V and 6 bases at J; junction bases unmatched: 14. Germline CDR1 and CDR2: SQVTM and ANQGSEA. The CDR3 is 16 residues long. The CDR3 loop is CSGVSGGASYANEQFF. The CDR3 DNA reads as TGCAGCGGGGTTAGCGGGGGGGCCTCCTATGCCAATGAGCAGTTCTTC.

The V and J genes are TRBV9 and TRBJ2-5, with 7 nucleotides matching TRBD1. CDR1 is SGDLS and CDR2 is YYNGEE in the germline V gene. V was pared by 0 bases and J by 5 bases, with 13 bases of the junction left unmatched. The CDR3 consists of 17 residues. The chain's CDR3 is CASSVVKGQPFPETQYF. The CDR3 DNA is TGTGCCAGCAGCGTAGTAAAGGGACAGCCTTTTCCCGAGACCCAGTACTTC.

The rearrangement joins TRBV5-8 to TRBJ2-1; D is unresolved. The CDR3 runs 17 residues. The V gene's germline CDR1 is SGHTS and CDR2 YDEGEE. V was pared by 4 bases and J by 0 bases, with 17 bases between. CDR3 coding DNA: TGTGCCAGCAGCCCCATTTGGTTGAGGAGCTCCTACAATGAGCAGTTCTTC. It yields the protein CASSPIWLRSSYNEQFF.

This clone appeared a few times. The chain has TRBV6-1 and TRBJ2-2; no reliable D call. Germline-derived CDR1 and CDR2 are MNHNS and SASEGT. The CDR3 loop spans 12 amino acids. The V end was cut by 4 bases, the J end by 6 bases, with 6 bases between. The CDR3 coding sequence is TGTGCCAGCAGTGTTTGGTCCGGGGAGCTGTTTTTT. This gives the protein CASSVWSGELFF.

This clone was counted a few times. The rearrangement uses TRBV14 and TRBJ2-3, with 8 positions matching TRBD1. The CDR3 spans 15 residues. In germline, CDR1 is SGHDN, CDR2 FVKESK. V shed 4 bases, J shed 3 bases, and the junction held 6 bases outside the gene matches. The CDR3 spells CASSRWTGLTDTQYF. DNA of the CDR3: TGTGCCAGCAGCCGCTGGACAGGGCTAACAGATACGCAGTATTTT.